The rows below give T cell receptor beta chains drawn from one sample of a study of blood T cell repertoires in COVID-19. Assay: immunoSEQ multiplex PCR; the TCRdb copy retains only in-frame clones and omits some. In the table there are over 200,000 clones, approximately 87% of which are singletons. The specimen sequenced was peripheral blood. The receptors here all came from a man in his 60s who had recovered from COVID-19. CDR3s leave out the opening cysteine and the closing phenylalanine or tryptophan.

TRBV6-1	TRBJ2-7	ASSDPRSGGRSLPYEQY
TRBV6-5	TRBJ1-4	ASSKTGTNEKLF
TRBV7-6	TRBJ1-5	ASSLEGPGWANQPQH
TRBV7-9	TRBJ1-6	ASSLPGQGTSSYNSPLH
TRBV11-2	TRBJ1-3	ASSFPGEVDTIY
TRBV19	TRBJ2-7	ASSNREYEQY
TRBV6-5	TRBJ2-7	ASSYKTGRNEQY
TRBV7-2	TRBJ1-5	ASSLSGGSNQPQH
TRBV6-5	TRBJ1-2	ASTAGHYGYT
TRBV7-6	TRBJ2-1	ASSTGVLKSGRDYNEQF
TRBV24-1	TRBJ2-2	ATSDLAGWRSGELF
TRBV5-4	TRBJ2-2	ASSLGLPKNTGELF
TRBV9	TRBJ1-1	ASSADRAGAKTEAF
TRBV28	TRBJ1-1	ASSSGQGNTEAF
TRBV6-5	TRBJ1-5	ASSTGTGPQH
TRBV9	TRBJ1-4	ASSVVGQGGKLF
TRBV6-5	TRBJ1-1	ASRGDTEAF
TRBV6-5	TRBJ1-3	ASRKDNSGNTIY
TRBV6-5	TRBJ2-7	ASTSGQNYEQY
TRBV7-2	TRBJ2-7	ACRPGISSYEQY
TRBV19	TRBJ1-6	ASISTGTANSPLH
TRBV18	TRBJ2-7	ASSPGQSYEQY
TRBV5-1	TRBJ2-1	ASRLGNNEQF
TRBV5-5	TRBJ2-7	ASSLGLNSQAFSYEQY
TRBV28	TRBJ2-3	ASSLVGLAATSSTDTQY
TRBV11-1	TRBJ2-3	ASSFGGAGTDTQY
TRBV12-3/TRBV12-4	TRBJ1-3	ASRAGGGNTIY
TRBV7-3	TRBJ1-2	ASSRDRDNYGYT
TRBV1	TRBJ1-5	TSSQVPCSNQPQH
TRBV6-2/TRBV6-3	TRBJ2-1	ASSYTPTVVSTSSYNEQF
TRBV5-4	TRBJ2-1	ASSVPGAPSYNEQF
TRBV3-1/TRBV3-2	TRBJ1-1	ASTPLGGVTEAF
TRBV9	TRBJ2-3	ASSARDSLPFYTDTQY
TRBV29-1	TRBJ1-5	SVVQGADQPQH
TRBV19	TRBJ1-1	ASRRQGKTEAF
TRBV5-1	TRBJ2-5	ASSSATSGRETQY
TRBV4-1	TRBJ2-3	ASSHGLVTDTQY
TRBV6-5	TRBJ2-1	ASSPSGGQGNEQF
TRBV7-6	TRBJ2-7	ASSLVAGGSYEQY
TRBV20-1	TRBJ2-1	SASEAGERNEQF
TRBV4-3	TRBJ1-4	ASSLQAGVNEKLF
TRBV7-3	TRBJ2-2	ASSFGTGLNTGELF
TRBV5-1	TRBJ1-2	ASSSDGQGNYGYT
TRBV18	TRBJ1-4	ASSPPHGDEKLF
TRBV27	TRBJ2-3	ASSTIAGRTDTQY